Below, 29 T cell receptor beta chains from the same sample are listed, as sequenced in a study of glioma-infiltrating T cells. The iRepertoire nested amplicon-rescue multiplex PCR amplified TCR alpha and beta CDR3s from RNA. From the multiplex PCR reads, TCRdb called clonotypes with MiXCR, one entry per CDR3 protein. This sample has 20,000 to 25,000 distinct CDR3 sequences, with 20% to 25% found just once. Specimen: glioma tissue, nonneoplastic brain tissue, or PBMCs (not recorded which). Every receptor here comes from a human donor with low-grade glioma or glioblastoma, undergoing nonglioma brain surgery, or in good health (not recorded which).

This clonotype was observed a handful of times. V is TRBV30 and J is TRBJ1-1; D unclear. Trimming took off 3 bases at V and 5 bases at J, with 10 bases between the two ends. This CDR3 is built from 12 residues. Per the germline V gene, CDR1 is GTSNPN and CDR2 is SVGIG (reference sequence). The CDR3 loop is CAWRTAITEAFF. Here the CDR3 DNA reads TGTGCCTGGAGGACCGCGATAACTGAAGCTTTCTTT.

This clonotype was detected ten times or more. The chain recombines TRBV6-1 with TRBJ1-2, with 9 bases that match TRBD1. Germline V gene lookup returns CDR1 MNHNS and CDR2 SASEGT. The CDR3 length is 15 residues. Unmatched junction bases numbered 7, after V lost 5 bases and J lost 3 bases. In DNA, the CDR3 is TGTGCCAGCAGTCGTGAGTGGGACAGGGACTATGGCTACACCTTC. It encodes CASSREWDRDYGYTF.

As DNA, the CDR3 is TGTGCCAGCAGTGTCCCCCGTAGCTCCTACGAGCAGTACTTC. As protein: CASSVPRSSYEQYF. The chain links TRBV6-4 to TRBJ2-7; no reliable D call. The CDR3 contains 14 residues. Per germline, CDR1 MRHNA and CDR2 SNTAGT. V was pared by 4 bases and J by 0 bases, with 10 bases between.

The J gene is TRBJ1-3, the V gene TRBV7-2; D is possibly TRBD1 (5 bases). CDR3 length equals 14 residues. V was trimmed by 7 bases and J by 3 bases, leaving 13 bases between them. The germline CDR1 and CDR2 sequences are SGHTA and FQGNSA. The CDR3 is CASTTTAVGNTIYF. The CDR3 DNA follows: TGTGCCAGCACCACGACAGCAGTTGGAAACACCATATATTTT.

This clonotype is labeled medium-sized. V is TRBV6-1 and J is TRBJ1-1; D might be TRBD1 (5 bases). There are 13 residues in the CDR3. Deletions cut 8 bases from V and 0 bases from J, with 10 bases between. Germline CDR1 is MNHNS and CDR2 is SASEGT. CDR3 region: CASQGWVNTEAFF. The CDR3 nucleotides read TGTGCCAGCCAGGGATGGGTGAACACTGAAGCTTTCTTT.

This clonotype has a count of ten or more. This chain links TRBV20-1 with TRBJ1-1, with 7 bases matching TRBD1. The ends lost 0 bases at V and 5 bases at J; junction bases unmatched: 9. Germline CDR1 DFQATT, CDR2 SNEGSKA (reference sequence). The CDR3 has 15 amino acids. CDR3 residues: CSARDTQGGRTEAFF. CDR3 sequence (DNA): TGCAGTGCTAGAGATACCCAGGGGGGAAGGACTGAAGCTTTCTTT.

On this clonotype itself: Given a much more abundant clone one base away, this may be a read error. The V and J genes are TRBV7-2 and TRBJ2-3; D tentatively fits TRBD1 or TRBD2 (6 bases each). CDR1 is SGHTA, CDR2 FQGNSA, per germline. There are 14 residues in the CDR3. CDR3 sequence: CASRLARGADTQYF. DNA of the CDR3: TGTGCCAGCAGATTAGCGAGGGGGGCAGATACGCAGTATTTT.

There are many counts of this clonotype. The chain is built from TRBV19 and TRBJ2-5; no reliable D call. This CDR3 region has 15 residues. Germline CDR1 is LNHDA and CDR2 is SQIVND (reference sequence). Between the trimmed V and J ends, which lost 6 bases and 5 bases, there was a span of 19 bases. The CDR3 reads CASSPYAASEETQYF. For the CDR3, the DNA is TGTGCCAGTAGCCCCTACGCGGCATCCGAGGAGACCCAGTACTTC.

V and J are TRBV12-3 or TRBV12-4 and TRBJ2-7, with 7 positions matching TRBD1. This CDR3 contains 14 residues. The J segment lost 4 bases and the V segment lost 2 bases, leaving 5 bases of the junction unmatched. Written as DNA, the CDR3 is TGTGCCAGCAGTTTATTAGGGGGCGGGTACGAGCAGTACTTC. Its protein product is CASSLLGGGYEQYF.

By sample fraction, this clonotype is medium-sized. The chain employs TRBV6-1 and TRBJ1-1; no firm D call. There are 15 residues in the CDR3. Trimming took off 7 bases at V and 0 bases at J, with 15 bases between the two ends. Germline V CDR1 and CDR2: MNHNS, SASEGT. The CDR3 DNA reads as TGTGCCAGCACCCCCGGGAGGAGGATGAACACTGAAGCTTTCTTT. This encodes CASTPGRRMNTEAFF.

This clonotype was counted a few times. The chain joins TRBV5-6 to TRBJ1-6, with D possibly TRBD1 on 5 matching bases. Trimming pared 4 bases from V and 8 bases from J, leaving 13 bases between. The CDR3 runs 14 residues. Germline V CDR1 and CDR2: SGHDT, YYEEEE. The chain's CDR3 is CASSGRQGYSPLHF. DNA for the CDR3: TGTGCCAGCAGCGGTCGCCAGGGTTATTCACCCCTCCACTTT.

This chain links TRBV7-2 with TRBJ2-1, with D possibly matching TRBD1 (6 bases). The CDR3 is 15 residues long. The V and J ends lost 1 base and 3 bases respectively, with 10 bases between them. The germline CDR1 and CDR2 sequences are SGHTA and FQGNSA. The CDR3 bases are TGTGCCAGCAGCTTAGAACCGGACAGCTACAATGAGCAGTTCTTC. Residues: CASSLEPDSYNEQFF. Looking up the rest from reference TRBV7-2 and TRBJ2-1 gives the full variable domain: GAGVSQSPSNKVTEKGKDVELRCDPISGHTALYWYRQSLGQGLEFLIYFQGNSAPDKSGLPSDRFSAERTGGSVSTLTIQRTQQEDSAVYLCASSLEPDSYNEQFFGPGTRLTVL.

In this sample, this clonotype is medium-sized. The chain recombines TRBV15 with TRBJ1-5; D is uncertain. Germline V gives CDR1 LNHNV, CDR2 YYDKDF (reference sequence). V was pared by 0 bases and J by 0 bases, with 9 bases between. The CDR3 consists of 16 residues. CDR3 region: CATSRDPRSSNQPQHF. CDR3 nucleotide sequence: TGTGCCACCAGCAGAGATCCCAGGAGTAGCAATCAGCCCCAGCATTTT.

This clonotype was found many times. The chain is built from TRBV6-1 and TRBJ2-2; possibly TRBD2 for D (6 bases). There are 14 residues in the CDR3. Germline CDR1 MNHNS, CDR2 SASEGT. V gave up 7 bases and J gave up 2 bases, with 11 bases separating them. In DNA form, the CDR3 reads TGTGCCAGCAATTCGGGGGTTAACACCGGGGAGCTGTTTTTT. This encodes CASNSGVNTGELFF.

This clonotype was counted at least ten times. Just one base apart from a much larger clone, this may be a read error. This rearrangement joins TRBV7-9 to TRBJ1-1; unclear D gene. Germline V gene data show CDR1 as SEHNR and CDR2 as FQNEAQ (reference sequence). The CDR3 consists of 12 residues. The CDR3 DNA reads TGTGCCCGCAGCACCTCGAACACTGAAGCTTTCTTT. It is translated as CARSTSNTEAFF.

A few counts support this clonotype. The rearrangement joins TRBV20-1 to TRBJ2-3, with D perhaps matching TRBD2 (5 bases). The CDR3 runs 15 residues. The V end was cut by 5 bases, the J end by 0 bases, with 15 bases between. CDR1 is DFQATT, CDR2 SNEGSKA, per germline (reference sequence). This CDR3 is CSAPWERPSTDTQYF. The CDR3 DNA is TGCAGTGCTCCGTGGGAGCGGCCTAGCACAGATACGCAGTATTTT.

This clonotype was counted ten times or more. Here the CDR3 DNA reads TGTGCCAGCAGCCAACTATCTAGTCAGCCCCAGCATTTT. Translation: CASSQLSSQPQHF. V and J are TRBV3-1 and TRBJ1-5; no firm D call. The CDR3 has 13 residues. Germline V gives CDR1 LGHDT, CDR2 YNNKEL (reference sequence). Trimming pared 2 bases from V and 6 bases from J, leaving 8 bases between.

The chain combines TRBV5-6 with TRBJ1-1; unclear D gene. V gave up 4 bases and J gave up 6 bases, with 16 bases separating them. Germline V gene lookup returns CDR1 SGHDT and CDR2 YYEEEE. CDR3 length equals 14 residues. CDR3 residues: CASSPQLRGAEAFF. The CDR3 DNA follows: TGTGCCAGCAGCCCCCAACTACGTGGGGCTGAAGCTTTCTTT.

V usage is TRBV4-1 and J usage is TRBJ1-3, with D tentatively TRBD1 (6 bases). V lost 4 bases, J lost 1 base, and 14 bases lay in between. Per the germline V gene, CDR1 is MGHRA and CDR2 is YSYEKL. This CDR3 is 16 amino acids long. DNA for the CDR3: TGCGCCAGCAGCCGCTGGACAGAGTCTTCTGGAAACACCATATATTTT. It yields the protein CASSRWTESSGNTIYF.

The sample holds many counts of this clonotype. The genes are TRBV7-9 and TRBJ1-5; 8 nucleotides agree with TRBD1. There are 14 residues in the CDR3. V gave up 4 bases and J gave up 6 bases; unmatched junction bases: 5. Germline CDR1 SEHNR, CDR2 FQNEAQ (reference sequence). CDR3 sequence: CASSSGQGVQPQHF. Here the CDR3 DNA reads TGTGCCAGCAGCTCCGGACAGGGAGTTCAGCCCCAGCATTTT.

This clonotype turned up a few times. Given a much more abundant clone one base away, this may be a read error. V usage is TRBV29-1 and J usage is TRBJ2-1; no definite D call. Germline V lookup: CDR1 SQVTM, CDR2 ANQGSEA. The CDR3 is made up of 13 amino acids. Here the CDR3 reads CGVELISYNEQFF. The CDR3, as DNA: TGCGGCGTTGAACTGATTTCCTACAATGAGCAGTTCTTC.

This clonotype was counted a few times. Because it lacks the conserved phenylalanine or tryptophan at the end, this CDR3 is likely a read error. The chain uses TRBV20-1 and TRBJ1-1; D is unclear. CDR1 DFQATT and CDR2 SNEGSKA come from the germline V gene (reference sequence). The CDR3 has 12 amino acids. Trimming took off 3 bases at V and 4 bases at J, with 9 bases between the two ends. CDR3 loop: CSASQPSTEAFL. CDR3 DNA sequence: TGCAGTGCTAGTCAGCCGTCCACTGAAGCTTTCCTT.

By share, this clonotype ranks as medium-sized. This rearrangement joins TRBV6-2 or TRBV6-3 to TRBJ2-7, with D unclear. CDR1 and CDR2 (germline): MNHEY, SVGEGT. The CDR3 is 13 residues long. Trimming removed 4 bases at V and 6 bases at J, with 13 bases between. DNA for the CDR3: TGTGCCAGCAGTTTCCCTTCCTCGATCGAGCAGTACTTC. This encodes CASSFPSSIEQYF.

The chain employs TRBV11-1 and TRBJ1-6; D gene unclear. The CDR3 totals 14 residues. Looked up from germline, CDR1 is SGHAT and CDR2 is FQDESV (reference sequence). Trimming cost V 6 bases and J 7 bases, with 13 bases left between them. The CDR3 is CASRSDGENSPLHF. The CDR3 DNA sequence: TGTGCCAGCAGATCCGACGGAGAAAATTCACCCCTCCACTTT.

Points on this clonotype: At one of its ends the junction is not consistent with the germline gene, which may arise from a read error. The J gene is TRBJ2-3, the V gene TRBV18, with 7 bases fitting TRBD2. The CDR3 runs 15 residues. Per germline, CDR1 KGHSH and CDR2 LQKENI. CDR3 region: CASSQGSGARDTRYF. The CDR3 DNA reads as TGTGCCAGCTCACAAGGGAGCGGGGCTAGAGATACGCGGTATTTT.

As for this clonotype: Just one base apart from a much larger clone, this may be a read error. This chain joins TRBV28 and TRBJ1-6; 9 bases align to TRBD1. Germline V gene lookup returns CDR1 MDHEN and CDR2 SYDVKM. CDR3 length equals 15 residues. The ends lost 6 bases at V and 7 bases at J; junction bases unmatched: 7. Written as DNA, the CDR3 is TGTGCCAGCAGAGGTGGGACAGGGAACAATTCACCCCTCCACTTT. Its translation: CASRGGTGNNSPLHF.

The chain is built from TRBV10-3 and TRBJ1-5; D uncertain. CDR3 length: 14 amino acids. The V and J ends lost 4 bases and 4 bases respectively, with 11 bases between them. Germline V CDR1 and CDR2: ENHRY, SYGVKD. For the CDR3, the DNA is TGTGCCATCAGTGGGTCGGGGAAAAATCAGCCCCAGCATTTT. It codes for CAISGSGKNQPQHF.

This chain links TRBV2 with TRBJ2-5, with D unresolved. The V gene's germline CDR1 is SNHLY and CDR2 FYNNEI. The CDR3 length is 15 residues. The V gene lost 7 bases and the J gene lost 3 bases, with 18 bases spanning the gap. CDR3 DNA: TGTGCCAGCATAGGATACGGCTGGACCGAAGAGACCCAGTACTTC. It specifies CASIGYGWTEETQYF. The variable domain in full, with the rest retrieved from reference TRBV2 and TRBJ2-5, is EPEVTQTPSHQVTQMGQEVILRCVPISNHLYFYWYRQILGQKVEFLVSFYNNEISEKSEIFDDQFSVERPDGSNFTLKIRSTKLEDSAMYFCASIGYGWTEETQYFGPGTRLLVL.

This clonotype has a handful of counts. The V call is TRBV19, the J call TRBJ1-1, with a tentative D call TRBD1 (5 bases). This CDR3 is built from 14 residues. The germline V gene encodes CDR1 LNHDA and CDR2 SQIVND (reference sequence). The V end lost 6 bases, the J end lost 0 bases, and 11 bases lay between the germline ends. CDR3 in amino acids: CASRKDSLNTEAFF. The CDR3, as DNA: TGTGCCAGTAGAAAAGACAGTTTGAACACTGAAGCTTTCTTT.